This T cell receptor beta chain originates from a study of cytomegalovirus exposure and HLA in healthy donors. Findings and caveats of the study: In a later analysis, about 17,000 TCR beta sequences were associated with HLA alleles at 0.05 false discovery rate.

As concerns this clone: Its target is unknown.

PCR employed 60 Vbeta and 13 Jbeta primers. The table came from immunoSEQ multiplex PCR; TCRdb's copy has only in-frame clones and leaves some out. This sample's clone table lists over 150,000 clones. In germline, CDR1 is SGHRS, CDR2 YFSETQ. The CDR3 loop spans 18 amino acids. V lost 3 bases, J lost 2 bases, and 22 bases lay in between. Healthy bone marrow donors made up the donors. The specimen sequenced was PBMCs. This TCR came from a boy younger than 18 in good health and CMV-seronegative. The chain has TRBV5-1 and TRBJ2-3; D ambiguous. This chain's CDR3 is CASSSGEIPSGYTDTQYF. For the CDR3, the DNA is TGCGCCAGCAGCTCGGGTGAAATCCCATCCGGGTACACAGATACGCAGTATTTT.